This T cell receptor (beta chain) appears in the sequencing data of a study of blood T cell repertoires in COVID-19. The overall study: Both acute and convalescent COVID-19 samples were obtained from the United States, Italy and Spain. In each case, the material was cDNA or gDNA derived from T cells, B-cell-depleted T cells, or PBMCs.

Patients in Seattle were enrolled during active infection, then followed longitudinally. Original handling: Reference gene primer amplification gave estimated nucleated cell counts. Generated by immunoSEQ multiplex PCR, the TCRdb table keeps only in-frame clones and is missing some. The DNA was the basis for D and trimming; V, J and clone size are from that table. Among some 310,000 clones listed, nearly 90% were seen once. Germline assignment: CDR1 LNHDA and CDR2 SQIVND (reference sequence). V gave up 5 bases and J gave up 5 bases, with 16 bases separating them. The CDR3 covers 14 residues. The chain employs TRBV19 and TRBJ2-7; maybe TRBD2 (5 bases). Source material: peripheral blood. This TCR was recovered from a woman aged 35 to 49 with COVID-19, enrolled during active disease. The CDR3 coding sequence is TGTGCCAGTAGTTCCTTAAGAGGAGGCCACGAGCAGTACTTC. Translating it yields CASSSLRGGHEQYF.